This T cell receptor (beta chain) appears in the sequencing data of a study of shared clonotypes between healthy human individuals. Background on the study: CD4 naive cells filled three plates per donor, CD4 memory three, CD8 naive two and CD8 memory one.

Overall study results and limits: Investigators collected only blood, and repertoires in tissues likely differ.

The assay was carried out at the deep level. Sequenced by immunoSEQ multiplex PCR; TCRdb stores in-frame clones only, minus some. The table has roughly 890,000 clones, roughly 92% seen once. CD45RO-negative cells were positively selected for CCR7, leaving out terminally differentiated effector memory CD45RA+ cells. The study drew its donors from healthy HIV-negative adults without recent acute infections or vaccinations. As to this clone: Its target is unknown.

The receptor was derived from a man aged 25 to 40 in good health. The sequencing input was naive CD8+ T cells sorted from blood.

The CDR3 nucleotides are TGTGCCAGCAGCGGGACACTCTCCTACGAGCAGTACTTC. It specifies CASSGTLSYEQYF. The genes are TRBV7-9 and TRBJ2-7, with D possibly matching TRBD1 (6 bases). Looked up from germline, CDR1 is SEHNR and CDR2 is FQNEAQ (reference sequence). The CDR3 has 13 amino acids. V lost 5 bases to trimming and J lost 0 bases, with 8 bases between them.